These 3 T cell receptor beta chains were sequenced from one sample in a study of shared T cell receptors in the human thymus (dated by TCRdb to 2020 to 2023). Library preparation was by the immunoSEQ multiplex PCR assay. Sourced from immuneACCESS, this table was stored by TCRdb with only in-frame sequences that have V and J called. A share of the clones is absent; for the studies checked, an unresolved V gene accounts for under half, and the remainder has no known explanation. This sample holds 720,000 or so clones; approximately 85% were observed only once. Jointly, the top ten make up roughly 0.01% of the sample. The same sample was also studied in work on human thymus T cells.

The sample taken for sequencing was thymocytes. These receptors were taken from a girl less than two years old with a congenital heart defect. Donor details come from another sample of the same person, matched by shared clones.

This chain connects TRBV10-3 to TRBJ1-2; 9 positions agree with TRBD1. The V gene end was trimmed by 7 bases and the J gene end by 0 bases; junction bases not matched to a gene: 6. Germline V gene data show CDR1 as ENHRY and CDR2 as SYGVKD. The CDR3 totals 15 residues. The CDR3 DNA follows: TGTGCCATCATGGGACAGGGACCCTCTAACTATGGCTACACCTTC. It encodes CAIMGQGPSNYGYTF.

This chain links TRBV6-1 with TRBJ1-3; D unclear. The CDR3 is made up of 17 amino acids. V was pared by 1 base and J by 0 bases, with 13 bases between. Germline lookup yields CDR1 MNHNS and CDR2 SASEGT. The CDR3: CASSEDLGRNSGNTIYF. CDR3 nucleotides: TGTGCCAGCAGTGAAGATTTGGGCAGGAACTCTGGAAACACCATATATTTT.

This rearrangement joins TRBV7-9 to TRBJ2-5; TRBD2 agrees at 7 bases. This CDR3 is built from 14 residues. The ends lost 1 base at V and 7 bases at J; junction bases unmatched: 6. The germline V gene encodes CDR1 SEHNR and CDR2 FQNEAQ (reference sequence). CDR3 residues: CASSLGGGAMTQYF. In nucleotides, the CDR3 is TGTGCCAGCAGCTTAGGGGGAGGGGCCATGACCCAGTACTTC.